The clone carrying this TCR beta chain came up many times. The antigen is unknown. Uncontrolled infections, other autoimmune diseases, pregnancy or lactation led to exclusion of patients. Trimming removed 4 bases at V and 0 bases at J, with 9 bases between. Germline CDR1 is GTSNPN and CDR2 is SVGIG (reference sequence). The CDR3 runs to 13 residues. The source of the sample is a study of T cells in Graves' hyperthyroidism and ophthalmopathy. Points from the study as a whole: Ophthalmopathy got predicted by the model a median about six months before its onset. A 13 V-J signature model discriminated ophthalmopathy versus stable hyperthyroidism. Blood also carried most thyroid clonotypes expanded above 0.001.

RNA transcripts provided the source from which TCR beta CDR3 regions were amplified. Primed by the HTBI set, a first-round RT-PCR was run on the TCR CDR3. In TCRdb, the multiplex PCR reads were re-called with MiXCR into one record per CDR3 protein. Of more than 300,000 distinct CDR3 sequences in the sample, approximately 15% were seen once. The clonotype comes from a woman aged 60-70 years with Graves' hyperthyroidism. The V and J genes are TRBV30 and TRBJ1-1; no clear D. The sequenced sample was blood. The CDR3 loop reads CAWKANMNTEAFF. DNA for the CDR3: TGTGCCTGGAAGGCAAACATGAACACTGAAGCTTTCTTT.